This passage covers 25 T cell receptor beta chains from one sample sequenced in a study of beta chain features in type 1 diabetes. Expressed TCRB transcripts were sequenced, since all the RNA that had been isolated was reverse transcribed. Some clones are missing from TCRdb's copy, which holds only in-frame ones; the method was immunoSEQ multiplex PCR. This sample has under 950,000 clones, with about 17% found just once. Source material: naive CD4+ T cells from blood. Source of these receptors: a woman aged 18-35 years in good health.

This clone was observed once. This chain's CDR3 is CASSLTDTYTEAFF. For the CDR3, the DNA is TGCGCCAGCAGCTTGACGGACACCTACACTGAAGCTTTCTTT. This rearrangement joins TRBV5-1 to TRBJ1-1; D possibly corresponds to TRBD1 (5 bases). V was trimmed by 1 base and J by 3 bases, leaving 10 bases between them. CDR1 and CDR2 (germline): SGHRS, YFSETQ. There are 14 residues in the CDR3.

This clone appeared a few times. The chain recombines TRBV29-1 with TRBJ2-2; TRBD2 matches 8 bases. CDR1 and CDR2 from the germline V gene are SQVTM and ANQGSEA. With 5 bases clipped from V and 1 base from J, the junction kept 6 bases outside the gene matches. This CDR3 contains 15 residues. For the CDR3, the DNA is TGCAGCGTTCGGGCGGGAGGACTGAACACCGGGGAGCTGTTTTTT. It is translated as CSVRAGGLNTGELFF.

J is TRBJ1-5 and V is TRBV28; 7 nucleotides agree with TRBD1. Germline assignment: CDR1 MDHEN and CDR2 SYDVKM. J gave up 1 base and V 1 base, and 13 bases lay outside the gene matches. This CDR3 has 19 residues. The CDR3 bases are TGTGCCAGCAGTTTATCGCACCTAGGGGGCTTCGAAAGCAATCAGCCCCAGCATTTT. Translated: CASSLSHLGGFESNQPQHF. The full variable domain, completed using reference TRBV28 and TRBJ1-5, is DVKVTQSSRYLVKRTGEKVFLECVQDMDHENMFWYRQDPGLGLRLIYFSYDVKMKEKGDIPEGYSVSREKKERFSLILESASTNQTSMYLCASSLSHLGGFESNQPQHFGDGTRLSIL.

The CDR3: CASSLQPGTDTQYF. The CDR3 bases are TGTGCCAGCAGCTTACAACCGGGCACAGATACGCAGTATTTT. This chain links TRBV7-9 with TRBJ2-3; the D is unclear. The CDR3 has 14 amino acids. From germline, CDR1 is SEHNR and CDR2 FQNEAQ (reference sequence). The V end was cut by 2 bases, the J end by 1 base, with 7 bases between.

The chain carries TRBV11-2 and TRBJ1-1; 8 bases match TRBD1. V dropped 5 bases and J dropped 4; count of bases not matched to a gene: 3. Germline V gene lookup returns CDR1 SGHAT and CDR2 FQNNGV. The CDR3 spans 13 residues. The CDR3 nucleotides read TGTGCCAGCAGCGGAGGACAGGGCACTGAAGCTTTCTTT. Encoded protein: CASSGGQGTEAFF.

In this sample, this clone turned up a few times. The chain employs TRBV2 and TRBJ2-1; D not resolved. Deletions cut 5 bases from V and 0 bases from J, with 5 bases between. This CDR3 is 13 amino acids long. CDR1 and CDR2 (germline): SNHLY, FYNNEI. As DNA, the CDR3 is TGTGCCAGCAGTTGGCGCTCCTACAATGAGCAGTTCTTC. Translated: CASSWRSYNEQFF. Full variable domain (remainder filled in from reference TRBV2 and TRBJ2-1): EPEVTQTPSHQVTQMGQEVILRCVPISNHLYFYWYRQILGQKVEFLVSFYNNEISEKSEIFDDQFSVERPDGSNFTLKIRSTKLEDSAMYFCASSWRSYNEQFFGPGTRLTVL.

The sample holds a few counts of this clone. The V and J genes are TRBV19 and TRBJ2-4, with unresolved D. The CDR3 consists of 13 residues. CDR1 is LNHDA and CDR2 is SQIVND in the germline V gene (reference sequence). V lost 11 bases and J 2 bases, leaving 13 bases between the germline ends. The CDR3 is CASQRGSKNIQYF. CDR3 coding DNA: TGTGCCTCCCAACGAGGTTCCAAAAACATTCAGTACTTC.

In its sample, this clone was seen a few times. This rearrangement joins TRBV2 to TRBJ2-7; 9 bases align to TRBD1. The CDR3 has 14 amino acids. The junction had 7 bases not matched to a gene; V was cut back by 4 bases and J by 6 bases. In germline, CDR1 is SNHLY, CDR2 FYNNEI. CDR3 loop: CASSVRDRVGEQYF. CDR3 in DNA: TGTGCCAGCAGTGTGAGGGACAGGGTCGGCGAGCAGTACTTC.

A few counts support this clone. The V and J genes are TRBV7-9 and TRBJ2-3; 7 nucleotides agree with TRBD1. The V gene end was trimmed by 1 base and the J gene end by 4 bases; junction bases not matched to a gene: 5. This CDR3 region has 15 residues. Germline V gene lookup returns CDR1 SEHNR and CDR2 FQNEAQ (reference sequence). DNA of the CDR3: TGTGCCAGCAGCTTAGGGGACAGAGGGGCAGATACGCAGTATTTT. This encodes CASSLGDRGADTQYF.

This clone came up a few times. The chain employs TRBV7-9 and TRBJ2-7; 10 positions match TRBD2. This CDR3 has 18 amino acids. Germline CDR1 and CDR2: SEHNR and FQNEAQ (reference sequence). J lost 1 base, V lost 0 bases, and 9 bases had no gene match. As DNA, the CDR3 is TGTGCCAGCAGCTTAGCTACGACTAGCGGGCACACATCCTACGAGCAGTACTTC. The encoded protein is CASSLATTSGHTSYEQYF.

The rearrangement uses TRBV18 and TRBJ2-3, with D hard to call. V lost 3 bases and J lost 5, with 6 bases in between. The length of the CDR3 is 12 residues. Germline V gives CDR1 KGHSH, CDR2 LQKENI. The DNA for the CDR3 is TGTGCCAGCTCACCGGGCCTAGATACGCAGTATTTT. Translated, it gives CASSPGLDTQYF. Drawing the rest from reference TRBV18 and TRBJ2-3, the complete variable domain is NAGVMQNPRHLVRRRGQEARLRCSPMKGHSHVYWYRQLPEEGLKFMVYLQKENIIDESGMPKERFSAEFPKEGPSILRIQQVVRGDSAAYFCASSPGLDTQYFGPGTRLTVL.

On this clone: Other DNA sequences of this sample code for an identical CDR3. V gene TRBV6-5 combines with J gene TRBJ1-4; no clear D gene. V was trimmed by 0 bases and J by 0 bases, leaving 5 bases between them. Germline-derived CDR1 and CDR2 are MNHEY and SVGAGI. The CDR3 contains 15 residues. For the CDR3, the DNA is TGTGCCAGCAGTTACTCGGTGGCAACTAATGAAAAACTGTTTTTT. It codes for CASSYSVATNEKLFF.

This chain uses TRBV5-1 with TRBJ1-1, with D possibly matching TRBD1 (5 bases). The germline gives CDR1 SGHRS, CDR2 YFSETQ. The CDR3 covers 15 residues. The V gene lost 4 bases and the J gene lost 1 base, with 14 bases spanning the gap. CDR3 sequence: CASSRTGTGNTEAFF. The CDR3 DNA follows: TGCGCCAGCAGCAGGACCGGGACGGGGAACACTGAAGCTTTCTTT.

This clone appeared a few times. The V gene is TRBV7-2, the J gene TRBJ2-7; 7 positions agree with TRBD1. V shed 6 bases and J 3 bases; nucleotides not matched to a gene: 8. The CDR3 is made up of 14 amino acids. Per the germline V gene, CDR1 is SGHTA and CDR2 is FQGNSA. The CDR3 loop is CASSPNSGGYEQYF. CDR3 bases: TGTGCCAGCAGTCCTAATTCAGGGGGCTACGAGCAGTACTTC.

The V and J genes are TRBV11-2 and TRBJ2-7, with D unclear. In germline, CDR1 is SGHAT, CDR2 FQNNGV. V dropped 6 bases and J dropped 4 bases, with 10 bases sitting between them. CDR3 size: 12 residues. CDR3 coding DNA: TGTGCCAGCAGTTCCACTCCTTACGAGCAGTACTTC. Translating gives CASSSTPYEQYF. The complete variable domain, with remaining parts taken from reference TRBV11-2 and TRBJ2-7, reads EAGVAQSPRYKIIEKRQSVAFWCNPISGHATLYWYQQILGQGPKLLIQFQNNGVVDDSQLPKDRFSAERLKGVDSTLKIQPAKLEDSAVYLCASSSTPYEQYFGPGTRLTVT.

The V gene is TRBV27, the J gene TRBJ1-5; D not certain. V dropped 8 bases and J dropped 8 bases, with 16 bases sitting between them. Germline-derived CDR1 and CDR2 are MNHEY and SMNVEV (reference sequence). This CDR3 has 13 residues. The CDR3 coding sequence is TGTGCCAGCTCCCGGGAGAGGCTGGAGCCCCAGCATTTT. This gives the protein CASSRERLEPQHF.

J is TRBJ1-5 and V is TRBV2; D not resolved. The CDR3 loop spans 14 amino acids. The V end was cut by 7 bases, the J end by 0 bases, with 10 bases between. The germline V gene encodes CDR1 SNHLY and CDR2 FYNNEI. The CDR3 DNA is TGTGCCAGCACCCGCAGGTTTAGCAATCAGCCCCAGCATTTT. Protein sequence: CASTRRFSNQPQHF.

The chain has TRBV15 and TRBJ2-7; TRBD1 aligns across 7 bases. The ends lost 1 base at V and 2 bases at J; junction bases unmatched: 8. Germline lookup yields CDR1 LNHNV and CDR2 YYDKDF (reference sequence). CDR3 size: 16 residues. CDR3 in DNA: TGTGCCACCAGCAGAGCGCAAGGACAGGCGACCTACGAGCAGTACTTC. This gives the protein CATSRAQGQATYEQYF.

This clone has just a few counts. For the CDR3, the DNA is TGTGCCAGCAGTTTATTGGGGAGCAATGAGCAGTTCTTC. Its translation is CASSLLGSNEQFF. The chain couples TRBV28 to TRBJ2-1; tentatively, D is TRBD2 (5 bases). The CDR3 contains 13 residues. Trimming shortened V by 1 base and J by 6 bases, and 7 bases separated the two germline ends. The germline V gene encodes CDR1 MDHEN and CDR2 SYDVKM.

This clone was observed a few times. The rearrangement joins TRBV7-3 to TRBJ1-2, with 7 bases matching TRBD1. The trim removed 8 bases at V and 8 bases at J, leaving 8 bases unmatched. The CDR3 is 12 amino acids. From germline, CDR1 is SGHTA and CDR2 FQGTGA. This CDR3 reads CASGPTGTGYTF. CDR3 DNA: TGTGCCAGCGGACCGACAGGGACCGGCTACACCTTC. Combining the CDR3 with reference TRBV7-3 and TRBJ1-2 gives the whole variable domain GAGVSQTPSNKVTEKGKYVELRCDPISGHTALYWYRQSLGQGPEFLIYFQGTGAADDSGLPNDRFFAVRPEGSVSTLKIQRTERGDSAVYLCASGPTGTGYTFGSGTRLTVV.

This clone came up a few times. The CDR3 reads CASNSGQGVTGELFF. The CDR3 DNA is TGCGCCAGTAATTCGGGACAGGGTGTCACCGGGGAGCTGTTTTTT. The gene calls are TRBV5-1 and TRBJ2-2, with 9 bases matching TRBD1. CDR1 and CDR2 (germline): SGHRS, YFSETQ. The CDR3 is made up of 15 amino acids. V was clipped by 8 bases and J by 4 bases; unmatched bases: 9.

This clone has a handful of counts. V and J are TRBV29-1 and TRBJ2-7, with a weak D call TRBD1 (5 bases). CDR1 and CDR2 (germline): SQVTM, ANQGSEA. CDR3 length equals 14 residues. Trimming removed 6 bases from V and 2 bases from J, with 17 bases in between. In DNA, the CDR3 is TGCAGCGTCCTCGATCTCAGGGCCACCTACGAGCAGTACTTC. Its translation is CSVLDLRATYEQYF.

This clone was seen only a few times. This chain connects TRBV7-9 to TRBJ2-2; TRBD2 might be the D (6 bases). CDR1 and CDR2 from the germline V gene are SEHNR and FQNEAQ (reference sequence). CDR3 length: 14 residues. The ends were cut back, 1 base at V and 11 bases at J, with 14 bases in the middle. CDR3 protein: CASSLGAGLGELFF. Written as DNA, the CDR3 is TGTGCCAGCAGCTTAGGGGCGGGACTCGGAGAGCTGTTTTTT.

J is TRBJ2-4 and V is TRBV28; D perhaps matches TRBD1 (5 bases). V lost 1 base and J 0 bases, leaving 10 bases between the germline ends. The CDR3 runs to 16 residues. From germline, CDR1 is MDHEN and CDR2 SYDVKM. In DNA form, the CDR3 reads TGTGCCAGCAGTTTATCAGGGCCTCTAGCCAAAAACATTCAGTACTTC. It specifies CASSLSGPLAKNIQYF. The full variable domain, in which reference TRBV28 and TRBJ2-4 provide the parts outside the CDR3, is DVKVTQSSRYLVKRTGEKVFLECVQDMDHENMFWYRQDPGLGLRLIYFSYDVKMKEKGDIPEGYSVSREKKERFSLILESASTNQTSMYLCASSLSGPLAKNIQYFGAGTRLSVL.

The V and J genes are TRBV12-5 and TRBJ1-2; D not resolved. The CDR3 is 13 residues long. CDR1 is LGHNT, CDR2 FRNRAP, per germline. Trimming shortened V by 10 bases and J by 1 base, and 13 bases separated the two germline ends. The CDR3 DNA follows: TGTGCTACTTTAGTTCAAGTTAACTATGGCTACACCTTC. Its translation: CATLVQVNYGYTF.